One and the same sample provided the 5 T cell receptor beta chains below, sequenced in a study of radiation and T cells in renal cell carcinoma. Time point denoted: blood 4 weeks post-SBRT, at nephrectomy. Treatment meaning: 15 Gy SBRT to primary tumor, nephrectomy 4 weeks later. Measured with immunoSEQ multiplex PCR; TCRdb has only the in-frame clones, and not every one. The sample lists tens of thousands of clones; 89% were seen once. The sequences come from blood, collected from a patient whose treatment included radiotherapy and nephrectomy. These receptors originate from an older woman with renal cell carcinoma.

This chain's CDR3 is CATLTSGGGYEQYF. CDR3 nucleotides: TGTGCCACCCTTACTAGCGGGGGAGGATACGAGCAGTACTTC. The chain has TRBV10-3 and TRBJ2-7, with 11 bases matching TRBD2. V was pared by 10 bases and J by 4 bases, with 9 bases of the junction left unmatched. The CDR3 sequence is 14 residues long. Germline CDR1 is ENHRY and CDR2 is SYGVKD.

The J gene is TRBJ1-1, the V gene TRBV6-5; the D gene is possibly TRBD1 (5 bases). The germline CDR1 and CDR2 sequences are MNHEY and SVGAGI. The CDR3 length is 14 residues. The germline V and J ends were trimmed by 3 bases and 5 bases, with 13 bases remaining between them. The CDR3 here is CASSYSRGGTEAFF. In nucleotides, the CDR3 is TGTGCCAGCAGTTATAGTCGGGGCGGAACTGAAGCTTTCTTT.

This clone was seen a few times. The chain is built from TRBV27 and TRBJ1-1; TRBD1 is a possible D gene (6 bases). In germline, CDR1 is MNHEY, CDR2 SMNVEV (reference sequence). V was shortened by 5 bases and J by 4 bases, with 11 bases between the two germline ends. The CDR3 consists of 13 residues. The CDR3 reads CASSSQGLTEAFF. The CDR3 DNA follows: TGTGCCAGCAGTAGCCAGGGGCTCACTGAAGCTTTCTTT.

This clone was counted a single time. The chain combines TRBV6-6 with TRBJ1-5, with D uncertain. V shed 1 base and J shed 9 bases, with 10 bases lying between them. CDR3 length equals 13 residues. Germline loops: CDR1 MNHNY, CDR2 SVGAGI (reference sequence). CDR3 sequence reads: CASSYWNRVPQHF. The CDR3 nucleotides are TGTGCCAGCAGTTACTGGAATCGGGTGCCCCAGCATTTT.

The chain links TRBV10-1 to TRBJ2-5; D is perhaps TRBD1 (6 bases). The CDR3 has 14 amino acids. Germline CDR1 and CDR2: WNHNN and SYGVQD (reference sequence). The V gene lost 2 bases and the J gene lost 2 bases, with 9 bases spanning the gap. The CDR3 protein is CASSEEDRQETQYF. The CDR3 DNA reads TGCGCCAGCAGTGAGGAGGACAGACAAGAGACCCAGTACTTC.